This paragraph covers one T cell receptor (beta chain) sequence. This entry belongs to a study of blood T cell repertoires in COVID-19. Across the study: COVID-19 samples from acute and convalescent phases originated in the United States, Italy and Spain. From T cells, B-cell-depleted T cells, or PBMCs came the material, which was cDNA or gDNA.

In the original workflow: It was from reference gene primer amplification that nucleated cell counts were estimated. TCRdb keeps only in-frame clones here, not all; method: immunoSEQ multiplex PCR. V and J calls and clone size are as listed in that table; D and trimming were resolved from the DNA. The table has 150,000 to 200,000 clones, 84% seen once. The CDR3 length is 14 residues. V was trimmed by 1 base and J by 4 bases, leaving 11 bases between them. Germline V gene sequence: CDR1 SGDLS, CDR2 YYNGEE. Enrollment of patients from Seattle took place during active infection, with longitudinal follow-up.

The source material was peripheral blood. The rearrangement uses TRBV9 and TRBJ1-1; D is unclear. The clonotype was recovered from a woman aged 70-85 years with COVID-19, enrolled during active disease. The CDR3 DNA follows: TGTGCCAGCAGCGTAAGTAGAGGAGGCACTGAAGCTTTCTTT. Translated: CASSVSRGGTEAFF.